This record looks at one TCR beta chain sequence and its context. This clonotype was seen a few times. Its antigen remains unidentified. No base-level quality is on record; no much larger clone is a single base apart. The data were taken from a study of T-cell reconstitution after alpha-beta-depleted transplantation in children (dated by TCRdb to 2016 to 2017). Turning to the overall study: T-cell immune reconstitution after TCRalphabeta/CD19-depleted allogeneic hematopoietic cell transplantation in children was quantitatively tracked in the study by means of TCR repertoire profiling. The study at large found these results: Over subsequent months, a decline in hyperexpanded clone frequencies was noted, and after one year, T-cell counts and TCRbeta diversity were mostly ascribed to newly produced T cells. In some patients, the high TCRbeta diversity seen at day 60 was put down to recipient T cells and intrathymic progenitors that had survived conditioning. The apparently early recovery of alphabetaT-cell counts about two months after transplant reportedly depended on only several hundred rapidly expanded clones that came from non-depleted graft cells.

Libraries were made using PCR. The run used an Illumina HiSeq 2500. Molecular barcoding was employed in the preparation of TCR libraries, with unique molecular identifiers being used to normalize TCRbeta repertoire quantification. The public reads were reanalyzed by TCRdb: fastp trimming at Q25, MiXCR alignment, in-frame beta chains only. Identical CDR3 proteins give one entry, which carries the most common genes and DNA. Here the sample has about 980,000 distinct CDR3 sequences; about 29% occur a single time. The ten largest clonotypes hold 28% of the sample. Explained via the paper, the treatment or condition label denotes: allogeneic hematopoietic cell transplantation with graft depleted of TCRalphabeta T cells and CD19 B cells. Transplant recipients were children who received TCRalphabeta/CD19-depleted allogeneic hematopoietic cell grafts. The CDR3 sequence holds 15 residues, the cysteine and phenylalanine included. Only the CDR3 region is kept as DNA, spanning 45 bases read in frame from base 1. The germline V gene sets CDR1 to SGDLS and CDR2 to YYNGEE. V is cut back by 3 bases and J by 6 bases, with 6 bases in the junction unmatched.

The TCR sequence derives from a boy younger than two who had a stem cell transplant for SCID, so the T cells may come from the graft donor. The specimen comprised PBMCs, mostly from graft donor cells, sampled 360 days after TCRalphabeta/CD19-depleted stem cell transplant. The rearrangement combines TRBV9 with TRBJ1-4, with 9 bases matching TRBD1. The DNA sequence is TGTGCCAGCAGCGCCCAGGGGACAGGGTATGAAAAACTGTTTTTT. Its protein product is CASSAQGTGYEKLFF.